The clone carrying this T cell receptor beta chain was seen once. These data come from a study of control samples from healthy donors and cancer patients. Sequencing was performed with immunoSEQ multiplex PCR; in TCRdb, only in-frame clones are kept and a portion is missing. The table includes approximately 68,000 clones, approximately 83% detected once. The CDR3 spans 15 residues. The germline V and J ends were trimmed by 2 bases and 6 bases, with 15 bases remaining between them. The germline V gene has CDR1 KGHSH and CDR2 LQKENI. The receptor comes from a man aged 60 to 75 in good health. Sequencing input: blood. V gene TRBV18 combines with J gene TRBJ2-3, with a possible D match to TRBD1 (6 bases). The CDR3 nucleotides read TGTGCCAGCTCACCATCTACAGGGTCCCTGGATACGCAGTATTTT. This translates into CASSPSTGSLDTQYF.